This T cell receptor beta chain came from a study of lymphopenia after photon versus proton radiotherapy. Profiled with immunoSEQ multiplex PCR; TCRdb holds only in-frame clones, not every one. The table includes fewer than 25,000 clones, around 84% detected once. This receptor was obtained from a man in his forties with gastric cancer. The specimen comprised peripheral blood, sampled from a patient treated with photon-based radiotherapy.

The CDR3 nucleotides are TGTGCCAGCAGCCCCTCGCAGGCGAGGGAGCAGTACTTC. It encodes CASSPSQAREQYF. The chain has TRBV11-2 and TRBJ2-7; D unresolved. Deletions cut 5 bases from V and 7 bases from J, with 15 bases between. The V gene's germline CDR1 is SGHAT and CDR2 FQNNGV. The CDR3 has 13 residues.